This TCR beta chain emerged from a study of CD8+ T cells in alopecia areata. Alopecia areata patients had lesional scalp punch biopsies and peripheral blood taken from them. The germline V gene has CDR1 LNHNV and CDR2 YYDKDF (reference sequence). This CDR3 has 17 amino acids. V was cut by 2 bases and J by 0 bases, with 14 bases left in between. Extraction and reverse transcription of RNA yielded cDNA as the sequencing template. Data came from immunoSEQ multiplex PCR; TCRdb stores just in-frame clones and leaves some out. The table includes some 11,000 clones, around 62% detected once. The sequenced sample was skin. This TCR came from a human donor with alopecia areata. V usage is TRBV15 and J usage is TRBJ2-1; weak D call: TRBD1 (5 bases). CDR3 residues: CATSRKGQGSSYNEQFF. Written as DNA, the CDR3 is TGTGCCACCAGCAGAAAAGGCCAGGGAAGCTCCTACAATGAGCAGTTCTTC.